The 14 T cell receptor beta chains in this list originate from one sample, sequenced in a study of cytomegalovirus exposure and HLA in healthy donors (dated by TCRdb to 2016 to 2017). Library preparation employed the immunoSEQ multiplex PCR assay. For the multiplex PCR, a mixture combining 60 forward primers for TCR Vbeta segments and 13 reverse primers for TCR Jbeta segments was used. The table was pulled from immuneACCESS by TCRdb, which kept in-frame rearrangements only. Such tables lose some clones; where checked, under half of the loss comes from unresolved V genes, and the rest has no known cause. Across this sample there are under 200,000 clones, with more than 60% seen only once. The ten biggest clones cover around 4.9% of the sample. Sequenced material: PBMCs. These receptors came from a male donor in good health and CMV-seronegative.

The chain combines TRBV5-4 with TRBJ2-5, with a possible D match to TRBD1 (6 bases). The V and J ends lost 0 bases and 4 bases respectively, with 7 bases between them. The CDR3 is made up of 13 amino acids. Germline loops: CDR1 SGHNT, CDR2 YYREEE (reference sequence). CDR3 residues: CASSLGGGETQYF. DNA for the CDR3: TGTGCCAGCAGCTTGGGAGGGGGAGAGACCCAGTACTTC.

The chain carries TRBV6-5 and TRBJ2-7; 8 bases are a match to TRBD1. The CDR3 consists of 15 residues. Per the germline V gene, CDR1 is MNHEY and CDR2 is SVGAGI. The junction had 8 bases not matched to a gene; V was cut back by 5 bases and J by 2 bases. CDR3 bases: TGTGCCAGCAGTACCCCGGGACAGGCGACCTACGAGCAGTACTTC. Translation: CASSTPGQATYEQYF.

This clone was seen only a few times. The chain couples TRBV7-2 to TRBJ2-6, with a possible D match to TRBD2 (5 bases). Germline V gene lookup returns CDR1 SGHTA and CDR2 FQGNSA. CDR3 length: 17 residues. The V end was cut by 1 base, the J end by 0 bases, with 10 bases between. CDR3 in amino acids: CASSLGGSGSGANVLTF. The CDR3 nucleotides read TGTGCCAGCAGCTTAGGTGGGAGCGGCTCTGGGGCCAACGTCCTGACTTTC.

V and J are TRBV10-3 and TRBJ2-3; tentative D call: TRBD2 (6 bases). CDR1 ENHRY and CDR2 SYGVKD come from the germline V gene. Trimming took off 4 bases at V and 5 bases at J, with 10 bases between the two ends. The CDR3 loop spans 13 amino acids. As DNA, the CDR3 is TGTGCCATCAGTGGGGACTTCTTAGATACGCAGTATTTT. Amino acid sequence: CAISGDFLDTQYF.

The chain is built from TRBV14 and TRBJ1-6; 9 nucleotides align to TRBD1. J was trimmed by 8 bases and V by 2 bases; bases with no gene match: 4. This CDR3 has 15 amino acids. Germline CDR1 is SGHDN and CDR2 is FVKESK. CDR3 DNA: TGTGCCAGCAGCCAAACCGGGACAGGGCATTCACCCCTCCACTTT. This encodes CASSQTGTGHSPLHF.

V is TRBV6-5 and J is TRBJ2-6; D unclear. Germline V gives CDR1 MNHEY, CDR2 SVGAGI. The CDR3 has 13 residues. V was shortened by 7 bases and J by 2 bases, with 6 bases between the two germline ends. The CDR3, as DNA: TGTGCCAGCACTACAGCTGGGGCCAACGTCCTGACTTTC. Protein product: CASTTAGANVLTF.

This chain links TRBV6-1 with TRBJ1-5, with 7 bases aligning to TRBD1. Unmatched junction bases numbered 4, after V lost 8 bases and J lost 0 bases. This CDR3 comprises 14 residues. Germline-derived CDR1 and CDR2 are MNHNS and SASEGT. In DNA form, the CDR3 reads TGTGCCAGCCATACAGGGGATAGCAATCAGCCCCAGCATTTT. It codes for CASHTGDSNQPQHF.

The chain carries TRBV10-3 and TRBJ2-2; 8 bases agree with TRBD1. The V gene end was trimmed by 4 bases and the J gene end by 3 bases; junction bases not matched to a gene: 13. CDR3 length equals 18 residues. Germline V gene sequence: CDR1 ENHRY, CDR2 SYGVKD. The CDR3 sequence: CAISGSGSGQGYTGELFF. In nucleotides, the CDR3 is TGTGCCATCAGTGGCTCGGGGAGCGGACAGGGATACACCGGGGAGCTGTTTTTT.

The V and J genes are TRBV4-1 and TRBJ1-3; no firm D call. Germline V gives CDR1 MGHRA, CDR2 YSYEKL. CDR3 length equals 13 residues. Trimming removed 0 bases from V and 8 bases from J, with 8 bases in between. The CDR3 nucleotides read TGCGCCAGCAGCCAAGACGAGCTGGACACCATATATTTT. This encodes CASSQDELDTIYF.

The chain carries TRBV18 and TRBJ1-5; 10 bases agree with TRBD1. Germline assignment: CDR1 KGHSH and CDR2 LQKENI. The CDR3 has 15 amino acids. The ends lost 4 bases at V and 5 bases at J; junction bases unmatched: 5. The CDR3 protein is CASSRGTGAHQPQHF. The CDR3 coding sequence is TGTGCCAGCTCACGCGGGACAGGGGCGCATCAGCCCCAGCATTTT.

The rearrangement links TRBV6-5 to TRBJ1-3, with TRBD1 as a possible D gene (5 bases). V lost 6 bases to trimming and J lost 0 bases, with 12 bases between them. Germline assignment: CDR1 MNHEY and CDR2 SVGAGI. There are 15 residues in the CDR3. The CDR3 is CASRPTASSGNTIYF. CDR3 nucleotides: TGTGCCAGCAGGCCGACAGCCTCCTCTGGAAACACCATATATTTT.

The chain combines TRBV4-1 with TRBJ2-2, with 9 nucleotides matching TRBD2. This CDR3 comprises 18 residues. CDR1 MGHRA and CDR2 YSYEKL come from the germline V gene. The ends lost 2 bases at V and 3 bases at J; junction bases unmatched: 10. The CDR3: CASSQSPLAGSYTGELFF. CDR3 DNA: TGCGCCAGCAGCCAATCTCCCCTAGCGGGGAGTTACACCGGGGAGCTGTTTTTT.

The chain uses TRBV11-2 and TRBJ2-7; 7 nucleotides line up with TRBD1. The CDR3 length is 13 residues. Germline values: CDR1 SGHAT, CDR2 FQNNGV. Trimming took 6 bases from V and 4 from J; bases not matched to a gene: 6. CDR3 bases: TGTGCCAGCAGTCATCAGGGGGATTACGAGCAGTACTTC. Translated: CASSHQGDYEQYF.

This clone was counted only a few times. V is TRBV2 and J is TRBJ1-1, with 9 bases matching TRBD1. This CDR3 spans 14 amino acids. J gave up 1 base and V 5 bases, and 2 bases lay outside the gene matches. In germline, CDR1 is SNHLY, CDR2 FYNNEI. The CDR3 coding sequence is TGTGCCAGCAGTTTACAGGGGGCGAACACTGAAGCTTTCTTT. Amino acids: CASSLQGANTEAFF.